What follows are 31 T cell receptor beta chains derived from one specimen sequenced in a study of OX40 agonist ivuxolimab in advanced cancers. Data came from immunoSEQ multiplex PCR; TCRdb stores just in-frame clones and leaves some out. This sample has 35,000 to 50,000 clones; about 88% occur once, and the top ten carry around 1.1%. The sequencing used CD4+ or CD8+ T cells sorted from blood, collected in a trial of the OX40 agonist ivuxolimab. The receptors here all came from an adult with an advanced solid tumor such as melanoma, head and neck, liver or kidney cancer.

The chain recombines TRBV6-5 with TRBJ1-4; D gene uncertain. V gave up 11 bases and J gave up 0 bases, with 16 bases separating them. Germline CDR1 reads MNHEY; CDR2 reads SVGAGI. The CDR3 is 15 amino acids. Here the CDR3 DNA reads TGTGCCGTCAGAGAAGAGGGCGCAACTAATGAAAAACTGTTTTTT. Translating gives CAVREEGATNEKLFF.

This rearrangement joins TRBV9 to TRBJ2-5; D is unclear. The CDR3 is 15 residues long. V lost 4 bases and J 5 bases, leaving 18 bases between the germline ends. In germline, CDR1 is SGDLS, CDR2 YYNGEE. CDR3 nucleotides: TGTGCCAGCAGCCCAGGTAATTGGGCGCCTGAGACCCAGTACTTC. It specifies CASSPGNWAPETQYF.

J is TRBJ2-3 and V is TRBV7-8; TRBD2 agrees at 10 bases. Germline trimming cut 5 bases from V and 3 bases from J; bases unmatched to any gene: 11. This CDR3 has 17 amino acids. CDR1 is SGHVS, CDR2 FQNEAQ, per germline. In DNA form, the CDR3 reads TGTGCCAGCAGCCAAATCCTAGCGGGAGTAGGAACAGATACGCAGTATTTT. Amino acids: CASSQILAGVGTDTQYF.

The CDR3 DNA sequence: TGTGCCAGCAGCCACACGGACGCCCCGGCGAATGAGCAGTTCTTC. This gives the protein CASSHTDAPANEQFF. The chain is built from TRBV11-1 and TRBJ2-1; no reliable D call. This CDR3 comprises 15 residues. V was trimmed by 5 bases and J by 7 bases, leaving 18 bases between them. CDR1 and CDR2 from the germline V gene are SGHAT and FQDESV (reference sequence).

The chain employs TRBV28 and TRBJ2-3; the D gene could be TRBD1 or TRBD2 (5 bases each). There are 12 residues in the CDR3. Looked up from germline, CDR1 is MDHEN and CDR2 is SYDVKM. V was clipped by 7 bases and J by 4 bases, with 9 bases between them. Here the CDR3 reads CASIRGADTQYF. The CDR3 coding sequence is TGTGCCAGCATCAGAGGGGCAGATACGCAGTATTTT.

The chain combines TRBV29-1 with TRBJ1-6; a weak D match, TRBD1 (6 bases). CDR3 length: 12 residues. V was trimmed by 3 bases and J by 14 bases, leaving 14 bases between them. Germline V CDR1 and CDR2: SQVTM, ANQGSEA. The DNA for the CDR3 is TGCAGCGTTGAGTCACAGGGTGGAACCCTCCACTTT. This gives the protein CSVESQGGTLHF.

The CDR3 DNA follows: TGTGCCAGCAGCTTGCGGTTCCCGAACACTGAAGCTTTCTTT. It codes for CASSLRFPNTEAFF. The rearrangement uses TRBV5-4 and TRBJ1-1; no clear D gene. Trimming left V 1 base short and J 1 base short, with 8 bases between. The germline V gene has CDR1 SGHNT and CDR2 YYREEE (reference sequence). CDR3 length: 14 amino acids.

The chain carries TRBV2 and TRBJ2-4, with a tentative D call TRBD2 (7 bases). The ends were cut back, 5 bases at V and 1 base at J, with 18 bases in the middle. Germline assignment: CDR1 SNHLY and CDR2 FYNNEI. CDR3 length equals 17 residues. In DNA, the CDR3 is TGTGCCAGCAGTCGGACAGTAGCGGGTGGGGCCAAAAACATTCAGTACTTC. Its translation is CASSRTVAGGAKNIQYF.

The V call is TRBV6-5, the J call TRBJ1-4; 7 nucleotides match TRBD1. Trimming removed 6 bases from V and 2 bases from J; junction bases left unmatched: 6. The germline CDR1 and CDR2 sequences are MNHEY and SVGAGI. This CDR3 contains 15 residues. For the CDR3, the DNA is TGTGCCAGCAGAAGACAGGGTGGGACTAATGAAAAACTGTTTTTT. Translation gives CASRRQGGTNEKLFF.

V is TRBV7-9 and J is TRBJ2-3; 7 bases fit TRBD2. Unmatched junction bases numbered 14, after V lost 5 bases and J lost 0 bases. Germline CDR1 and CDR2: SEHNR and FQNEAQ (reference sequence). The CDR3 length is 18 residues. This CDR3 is CASSPLVVAGPSTDTQYF. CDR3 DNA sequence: TGTGCCAGCAGCCCCCTTGTTGTAGCGGGCCCTAGCACAGATACGCAGTATTTT.

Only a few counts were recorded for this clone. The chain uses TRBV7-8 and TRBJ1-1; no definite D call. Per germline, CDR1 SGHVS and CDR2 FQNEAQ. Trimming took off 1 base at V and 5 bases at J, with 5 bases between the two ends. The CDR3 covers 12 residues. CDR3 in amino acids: CASSLGRTEAFF. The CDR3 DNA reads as TGTGCCAGCAGCTTAGGGAGGACTGAAGCTTTCTTT.

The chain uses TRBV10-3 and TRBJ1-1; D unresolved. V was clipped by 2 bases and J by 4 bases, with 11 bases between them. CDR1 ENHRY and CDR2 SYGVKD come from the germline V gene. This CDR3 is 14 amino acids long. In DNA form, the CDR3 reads TGTGCCATCAGTGAGGACCCCCGGACCACTGAAGCTTTCTTT. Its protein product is CAISEDPRTTEAFF.

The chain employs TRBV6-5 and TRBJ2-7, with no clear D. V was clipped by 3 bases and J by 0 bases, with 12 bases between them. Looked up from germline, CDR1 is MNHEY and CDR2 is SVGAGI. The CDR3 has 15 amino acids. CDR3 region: CASSYRRGLSYEQYF. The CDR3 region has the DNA TGTGCCAGCAGTTATCGCCGCGGCCTCTCCTACGAGCAGTACTTC.

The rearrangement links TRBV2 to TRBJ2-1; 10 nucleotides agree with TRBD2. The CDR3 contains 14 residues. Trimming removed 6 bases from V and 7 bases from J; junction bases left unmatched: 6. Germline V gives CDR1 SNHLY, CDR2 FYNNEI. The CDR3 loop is CASRVAGGLNEQFF. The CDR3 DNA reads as TGTGCCAGCAGGGTAGCGGGAGGTTTGAATGAGCAGTTCTTC.

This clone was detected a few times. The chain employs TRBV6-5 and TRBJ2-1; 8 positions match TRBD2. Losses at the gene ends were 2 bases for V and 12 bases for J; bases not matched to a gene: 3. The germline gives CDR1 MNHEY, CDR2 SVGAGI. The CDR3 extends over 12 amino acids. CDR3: CASSYAGGVQFF. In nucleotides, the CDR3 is TGTGCCAGCAGTTACGCCGGGGGGGTGCAGTTCTTC.

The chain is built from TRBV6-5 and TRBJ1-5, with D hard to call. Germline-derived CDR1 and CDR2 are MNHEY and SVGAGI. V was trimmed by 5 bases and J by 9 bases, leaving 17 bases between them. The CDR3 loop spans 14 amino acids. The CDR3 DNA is TGTGCCAGCAGTGTATTCGTCCGGGGAGGGCCCCAGCATTTT. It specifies CASSVFVRGGPQHF.

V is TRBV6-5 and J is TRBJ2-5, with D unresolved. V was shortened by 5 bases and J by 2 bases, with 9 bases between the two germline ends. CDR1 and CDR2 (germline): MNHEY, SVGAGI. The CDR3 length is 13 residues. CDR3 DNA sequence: TGTGCCAGCAGTCCAAGGATTCAAGAGACCCAGTACTTC. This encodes CASSPRIQETQYF.

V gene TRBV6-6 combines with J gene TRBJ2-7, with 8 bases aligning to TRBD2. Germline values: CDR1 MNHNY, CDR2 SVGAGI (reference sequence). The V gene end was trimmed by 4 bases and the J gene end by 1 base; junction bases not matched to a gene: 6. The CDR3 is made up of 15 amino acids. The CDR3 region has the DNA TGTGCCAGCAGTTCTCACGGCGGGAGGTCCTACGAGCAGTACTTC. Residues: CASSSHGGRSYEQYF.

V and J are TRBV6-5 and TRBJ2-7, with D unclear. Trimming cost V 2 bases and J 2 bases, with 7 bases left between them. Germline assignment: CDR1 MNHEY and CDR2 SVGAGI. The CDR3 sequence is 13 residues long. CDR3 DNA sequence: TGTGCCAGCAGTTACCCCGGAGCCTACGAGCAGTACTTC. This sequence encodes CASSYPGAYEQYF.

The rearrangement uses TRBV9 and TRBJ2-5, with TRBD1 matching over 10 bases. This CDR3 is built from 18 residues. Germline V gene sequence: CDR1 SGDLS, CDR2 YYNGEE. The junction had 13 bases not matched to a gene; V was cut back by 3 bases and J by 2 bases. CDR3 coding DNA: TGTGCCAGCAGCGCCGAGGACAGGGGGACGGGTGGGCAAGAGACCCAGTACTTC. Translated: CASSAEDRGTGGQETQYF.

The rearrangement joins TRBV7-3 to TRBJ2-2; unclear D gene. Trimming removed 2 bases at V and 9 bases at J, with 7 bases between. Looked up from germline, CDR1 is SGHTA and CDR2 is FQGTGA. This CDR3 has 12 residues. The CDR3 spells CASSLDGRELFF. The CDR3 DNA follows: TGTGCCAGCAGCTTAGATGGCCGGGAGCTGTTTTTT.

The CDR3: CASSIYARENQPQHF. CDR3 DNA: TGTGCCAGTAGTATATATGCCAGGGAAAATCAGCCCCAGCATTTT. The rearrangement joins TRBV19 to TRBJ1-5, with D possibly matching TRBD1 (5 bases). The CDR3 has 15 amino acids. V was clipped by 2 bases and J by 4 bases, with 12 bases between them. Germline values: CDR1 LNHDA, CDR2 SQIVND (reference sequence).

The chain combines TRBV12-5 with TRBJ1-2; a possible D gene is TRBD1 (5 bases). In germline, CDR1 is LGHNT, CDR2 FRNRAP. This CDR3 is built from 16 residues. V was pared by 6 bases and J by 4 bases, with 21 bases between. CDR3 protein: CASGLDPDSLTYGYTF. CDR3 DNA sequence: TGTGCTAGTGGCCTAGATCCTGACAGTCTCACCTATGGCTACACCTTC.

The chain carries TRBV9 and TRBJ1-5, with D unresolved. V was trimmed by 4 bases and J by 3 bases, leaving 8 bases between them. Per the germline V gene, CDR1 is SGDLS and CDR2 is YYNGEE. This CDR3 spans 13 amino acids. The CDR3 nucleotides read TGTGCCAGCAGCAGGAGCTACAATCAGCCCCAGCATTTT. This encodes CASSRSYNQPQHF.

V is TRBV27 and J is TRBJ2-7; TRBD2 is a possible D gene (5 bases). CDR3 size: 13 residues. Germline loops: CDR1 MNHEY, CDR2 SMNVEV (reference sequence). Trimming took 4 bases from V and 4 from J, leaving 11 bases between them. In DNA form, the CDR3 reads TGTGCCAGCAGTTCCGGGGTGAGATACGAGCAGTACTTC. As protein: CASSSGVRYEQYF.

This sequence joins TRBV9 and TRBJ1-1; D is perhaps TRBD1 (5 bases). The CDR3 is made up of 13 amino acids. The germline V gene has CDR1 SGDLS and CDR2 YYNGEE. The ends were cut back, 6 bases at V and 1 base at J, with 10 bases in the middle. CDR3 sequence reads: CASTSRGNTEAFF. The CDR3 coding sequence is TGTGCCAGCACCAGTAGGGGGAACACTGAAGCTTTCTTT.

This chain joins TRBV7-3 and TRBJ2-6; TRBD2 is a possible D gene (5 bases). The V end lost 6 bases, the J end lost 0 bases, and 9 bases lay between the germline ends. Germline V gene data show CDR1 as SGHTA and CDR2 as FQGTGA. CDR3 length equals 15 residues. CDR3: CASSLGSSGANVLTF. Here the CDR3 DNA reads TGTGCCAGCAGTCTAGGGAGCTCTGGGGCCAACGTCCTGACTTTC.

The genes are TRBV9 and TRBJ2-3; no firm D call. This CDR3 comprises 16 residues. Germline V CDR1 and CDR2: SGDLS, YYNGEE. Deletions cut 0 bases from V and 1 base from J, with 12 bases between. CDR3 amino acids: CASSVDNSGRTDTQYF. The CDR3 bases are TGTGCCAGCAGCGTAGATAACTCCGGCCGCACAGATACGCAGTATTTT.

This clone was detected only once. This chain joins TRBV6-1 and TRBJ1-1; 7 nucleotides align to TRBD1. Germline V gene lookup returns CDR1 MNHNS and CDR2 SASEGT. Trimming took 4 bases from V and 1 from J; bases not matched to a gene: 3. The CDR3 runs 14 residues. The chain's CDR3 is CASSAHRGNTEAFF. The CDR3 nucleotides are TGTGCCAGCAGTGCCCACAGGGGGAACACTGAAGCTTTCTTT.

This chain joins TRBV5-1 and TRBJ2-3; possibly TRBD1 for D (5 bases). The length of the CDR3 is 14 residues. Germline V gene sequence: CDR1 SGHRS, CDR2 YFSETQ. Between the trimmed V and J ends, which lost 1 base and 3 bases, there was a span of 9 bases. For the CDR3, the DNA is TGCGCCAGCAGCTTGCAGGGTGAGACAGATACGCAGTATTTT. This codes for CASSLQGETDTQYF.

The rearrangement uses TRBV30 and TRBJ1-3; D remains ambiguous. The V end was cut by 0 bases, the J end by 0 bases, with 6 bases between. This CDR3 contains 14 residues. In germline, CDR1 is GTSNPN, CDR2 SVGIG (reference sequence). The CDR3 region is CAWSVKSSGNTIYF. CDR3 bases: TGTGCCTGGAGTGTAAAGAGCTCTGGAAACACCATATATTTT.